This record looks at one T cell receptor (beta chain) sequence and its context. The data derive from a study of blood T cell repertoires in COVID-19. Looking at the study overall: Samples representing acute and convalescent COVID-19 were sourced from the United States, Italy and Spain. From T cells, B-cell-depleted T cells, or PBMCs came the material, which was cDNA or gDNA.

As processed by the authors: Reference gene primer amplification gave estimated nucleated cell counts. TCRdb keeps only in-frame clones here, not all; method: immunoSEQ multiplex PCR. V, J and clone size derive from that table, while D and trimming were established from the DNA sequence. Among some 56,000 clones listed, roughly 80% were seen once. Germline lookup yields CDR1 MRHNA and CDR2 SNTAGT. This CDR3 contains 13 residues. V shed 8 bases, J shed 5 bases, and the junction held 7 bases outside the gene matches. Sequenced input: peripheral blood. The sequence came from a woman between 45 and 65 years old with active or convalescent COVID-19. This chain uses TRBV6-4 with TRBJ2-3; 7 bases fit TRBD2. In nucleotides, the CDR3 is TGTGCCAGCTCTAGACTAGCAGAAGATACGCAGTATTTT. Its protein is CASSRLAEDTQYF.